The clone carrying this T cell receptor (beta chain) showed up many times. Antigen: not known. The data derive from a study of T cells in Graves' hyperthyroidism and ophthalmopathy. Study as a whole: Peripheral blood was taken when the disease was first diagnosed, before any treatment began. Study-level results: Ophthalmopathy was separated from stable hyperthyroidism by a 13 V-J model. For ophthalmopathy, model prediction preceded onset by a median around 7 months.

TCR beta CDR3 region amplification was performed from RNA transcripts. TCR CDR3 regions were first amplified by RT-PCR with HTBI primers. TCRdb reprocessed the multiplex PCR reads with MiXCR, giving one entry per CDR3 protein. Here the sample spans around 690,000 distinct CDR3 sequences, around 21% being singletons. Among ophthalmopathy patients, the Clinical Activity Score reached at least 3, the NOSPECS grade reached at least 4, and duration remained under 3 months. This TCR derives from a man aged 25-40 years with Graves' ophthalmopathy. The sample comprised blood.

The CDR3 spells CASSLARGGQETQYF. Written as DNA, the CDR3 is TGTGCCAGCAGCTTAGCGAGGGGGGGTCAAGAGACCCAGTACTTC. This chain uses TRBV7-2 with TRBJ2-5; weak D call: TRBD2 (7 bases). CDR1 and CDR2 (germline): SGHTA, FQGNSA. V lost 0 bases and J lost 2, with 10 bases in between. The CDR3 consists of 15 residues.